The rows below give T cell receptor beta chains drawn from one sample of a study of T cell changes during pregnancy in multiple sclerosis. This table comes from immunoSEQ multiplex PCR, and its TCRdb copy is limited to in-frame clones, with some not included. The profile covers about 59,000 clones, with over 90% appearing a single time and less than 3.5% taken by the ten largest. The sample here was CD8+ T cells from peripheral blood mononuclear cells, taken in the third trimester of pregnancy. The receptors were gathered from a female donor with multiple sclerosis, enrolled in a pregnancy study. The conserved cysteine and the conserved F or W are not part of the CDR3 here.

j_call cdr3_length v_call cdr3_aa
TRBJ2-3 14 TRBV6-5 ASSYRLAGVPDTQY
TRBJ2-7 12 TRBV28 ASTPDRVGVEQY
TRBJ2-7 13 TRBV19 ASSLRSGGYYEQY
TRBJ2-3 13 TRBV4-3 ASSQDSRITDTQY
TRBJ2-7 11 TRBV7-7 ASSTKPGYEQY
TRBJ2-7 11 TRBV2 ASIPDRDGEQY
TRBJ1-5 13 TRBV10-3 AISEGQGARQPQH
TRBJ1-1 14 TRBV6-4 ASRRDRGRLNTEAF
TRBJ1-2 12 TRBV5-5 ASSLDGANYGYT
TRBJ1-3 14 TRBV30 AWIGTGAGSGNTIY
TRBJ2-1 16 TRBV27 ASSSLIALASGYNEQF
TRBJ2-1 14 TRBV9 ASSDAPTAGYNEQF
TRBJ2-3 12 TRBV9 ASSVERERDTQY
TRBJ2-1 15 TRBV9 ASSVAKSGSSYNEQF
TRBJ2-1 13 TRBV6-5 ASSSPETGSNEQF
TRBJ2-7 12 TRBV30 AWSLAGLLGEQY
TRBJ2-1 12 TRBV6-4 ASARAGEANEQF
TRBJ2-7 10 TRBV4-2 ASSQPAYEQY